This T cell receptor beta chain is drawn from a study of kidney transplant recipient with SARS-CoV-2 infection. TCRdb re-called the reads through MiXCR, storing one row per CDR3 protein. The sample holds 250,000 or so distinct CDR3 sequences, under 35% seen once. Trimming cost V 2 bases and J 8 bases, with 10 bases left between them. CDR1 is WNHNN and CDR2 is SYGVQD in the germline V gene (reference sequence). This CDR3 comprises 13 residues. The sample here was a blood sample, taken at baseline and between days 110 and 120 from a kidney transplant recipient. This receptor was taken from a male patient younger than 45 who had COVID-19 and was a kidney transplant recipient. Some T cells may possibly be graft donor cells. This chain connects TRBV10-1 to TRBJ2-1, with D tentatively TRBD1 or TRBD2 (5 bases each). In DNA, the CDR3 is TGCGCCAGCAGTGAGGGGGACGGGGATGAGCAGTTCTTC. Its protein product is CASSEGDGDEQFF.